Listed here are 20 T cell receptor beta chains from one sample, sequenced in a study of shared clonotypes between healthy human individuals. This table comes from immunoSEQ multiplex PCR, and its TCRdb copy is limited to in-frame clones, with some not included. The table lists around 500,000 clones, 78% of them singletons, with 12% in the top ten. Input material: PBMCs. The source of these receptors is a woman aged 40 to 55 in good health. Some clones in this sample may be carry-over from other donors' samples.

This chain links TRBV7-2 with TRBJ1-1, with D uncertain. V lost 4 bases to trimming and J lost 1 base, with 13 bases between them. The CDR3 sequence is 15 residues long. Germline lookup yields CDR1 SGHTA and CDR2 FQGNSA. The CDR3, as DNA: TGTGCCAGCAGCTCATACCCGGCCGGGAACACTGAAGCTTTCTTT. Amino acids: CASSSYPAGNTEAFF. Using reference TRBV7-2 and TRBJ1-1 for the parts outside the CDR3, the full variable domain is GAGVSQSPSNKVTEKGKDVELRCDPISGHTALYWYRQSLGQGLEFLIYFQGNSAPDKSGLPSDRFSAERTGGSVSTLTIQRTQQEDSAVYLCASSSYPAGNTEAFFGQGTRLTVV.

This clone occurred once. The CDR3 DNA reads TGTGCCAGCAGAAAGACCCTCCCCAGCTACGAGCAGTACTTC. As protein: CASRKTLPSYEQYF. The chain links TRBV6-6 to TRBJ2-7; no clear D. Trimming left V 6 bases short and J 3 bases short, with 15 bases between. The CDR3 runs to 14 residues. Germline V CDR1 and CDR2: MNHNY, SVGAGI (reference sequence).

This clone appeared a few times. The chain combines TRBV30 with TRBJ1-2, with TRBD1 as a possible D gene (5 bases). The V and J ends lost 2 bases and 3 bases respectively, with 13 bases between them. The germline V gene encodes CDR1 GTSNPN and CDR2 SVGIG (reference sequence). This CDR3 contains 14 residues. The CDR3 loop is CAWSPGGDDYGYTF. The CDR3 region has the DNA TGTGCCTGGAGTCCGGGGGGGGATGACTATGGCTACACCTTC.

Ten or more counts support this clone. Other DNA variants within this sample encode the same CDR3. The gene calls are TRBV4-1 and TRBJ2-5, with 7 bases matching TRBD1. The junction had 18 bases not matched to a gene; V was cut back by 5 bases and J by 9 bases. This CDR3 comprises 16 residues. Germline lookup yields CDR1 MGHRA and CDR2 YSYEKL. CDR3 sequence: CASSSSPLTGSGAQYF. The CDR3 nucleotides are TGCGCCAGCAGCTCAAGCCCCTTGACAGGGAGTGGGGCCCAGTACTTC.

The J gene is TRBJ1-2, the V gene TRBV7-2; the match to TRBD1 covers 10 bases. The CDR3 has 16 residues. V lost 0 bases to trimming and J lost 2 bases; unmatched junction nucleotides: 3. The germline V gene encodes CDR1 SGHTA and CDR2 FQGNSA. The CDR3 nucleotides are TGTGCCAGCAGCTTAGCGTGGGGACAGGGGAACTATGGCTACACCTTC. This gives the protein CASSLAWGQGNYGYTF.

The chain carries TRBV5-1 and TRBJ2-3, with 12 nucleotides matching TRBD2. In germline, CDR1 is SGHRS, CDR2 YFSETQ. V shed 5 bases and J 0 bases; nucleotides not matched to a gene: 7. The length of the CDR3 is 17 residues. In DNA, the CDR3 is TGCGCCAGCAGTTTACGACTAGCGGGAGAAAGCACAGATACGCAGTATTTT. Its translation is CASSLRLAGESTDTQYF.

CDR3 sequence (DNA): TGTGCCAGCAGTTTAGAACCGACGAATTCACCCCTCCACTTT. Translating it yields CASSLEPTNSPLHF. The V call is TRBV28, the J call TRBJ1-6; D is unclear. Per the germline V gene, CDR1 is MDHEN and CDR2 is SYDVKM. The V end was cut by 2 bases, the J end by 7 bases, with 9 bases between. CDR3 length: 14 residues.

This clone was observed a few times. The chain joins TRBV19 to TRBJ2-7; D tentatively reads TRBD1 or TRBD2 (6 bases each). The CDR3 totals 14 residues. V gave up 3 bases and J gave up 1 base, with 10 bases separating them. Per germline, CDR1 LNHDA and CDR2 SQIVND (reference sequence). CDR3 sequence (DNA): TGTGCCAGTAGTATCAGGAGGGGGTCCTACGAGCAGTACTTC. This codes for CASSIRRGSYEQYF.

This clone was recorded a few times. The chain uses TRBV4-1 and TRBJ1-3; a weak D match, TRBD1 (6 bases). The length of the CDR3 is 15 residues. Germline V gives CDR1 MGHRA, CDR2 YSYEKL. The V end lost 4 bases, the J end lost 4 bases, and 14 bases lay between the germline ends. The CDR3 region has the DNA TGCGCCAGCAGCCTCCTACAGGGTTTGGGAAACACCATATATTTT. Translated: CASSLLQGLGNTIYF.

This clone was counted at least ten times. The CDR3 spells CASSPRQAGVETQYF. Written as DNA, the CDR3 is TGCGCCAGCAGCCCGAGACAGGCCGGAGTGGAGACCCAGTACTTC. The chain has TRBV5-1 and TRBJ2-5, with D possibly TRBD1 on 6 matching bases. Germline lookup yields CDR1 SGHRS and CDR2 YFSETQ. V was shortened by 4 bases and J by 5 bases, with 18 bases between the two germline ends. The CDR3 length is 15 residues.

This rearrangement joins TRBV30 to TRBJ1-2; D is possibly TRBD1 (6 bases). The ends were cut back, 2 bases at V and 2 bases at J, with 9 bases in the middle. The CDR3 spans 13 residues. Germline-derived CDR1 and CDR2 are GTSNPN and SVGIG (reference sequence). The CDR3 coding sequence is TGTGCCTGGAGTCGGGACACCAACTATGGCTACACCTTC. This gives the protein CAWSRDTNYGYTF. The full variable domain, rest sourced from reference TRBV30 and TRBJ1-2, is SQTIHQWPATLVQPVGSPLSLECTVEGTSNPNLYWYRQAAGRGLQLLFYSVGIGQISSEVPQNLSASRPQDRQFILSSKKLLLSDSGFYLCAWSRDTNYGYTFGSGTRLTVV.

V usage is TRBV7-9 and J usage is TRBJ2-1, with 8 bases identical to TRBD1. The CDR3 runs 14 residues. V dropped 4 bases and J dropped 4; count of bases not matched to a gene: 3. In germline, CDR1 is SEHNR, CDR2 FQNEAQ (reference sequence). The CDR3 DNA is TGTGCCAGCAGCTCCAACAGGGGGTACAATGAGCAGTTCTTC. Its protein product is CASSSNRGYNEQFF. Looking up the rest from reference TRBV7-9 and TRBJ2-1 gives the full variable domain: DTGVSQNPRHKITKRGQNVTFRCDPISEHNRLYWYRQTLGQGPEFLTYFQNEAQLEKSRLLSDRFSAERPKGSFSTLEIQRTEQGDSAMYLCASSSNRGYNEQFFGPGTRLTVL.

This clone showed up just once. The chain links TRBV19 to TRBJ1-5; TRBD1 might be the D (6 bases). The CDR3 sequence is 17 residues long. Germline CDR1 and CDR2: LNHDA and SQIVND (reference sequence). V dropped 5 bases and J dropped 4 bases, with 21 bases sitting between them. DNA for the CDR3: TGTGCCAGTAGTGAGGGGGGGTACAGGGTTAGGAATCAGCCCCAGCATTTT. This translates into CASSEGGYRVRNQPQHF.

The CDR3 sequence is CASSLVGGRYTDTQYF. The CDR3 nucleotides are TGTGCCAGCAGCTTAGTGGGCGGAAGATACACAGATACGCAGTATTTT. The chain is built from TRBV7-6 and TRBJ2-3; D unresolved. CDR3 length: 16 amino acids. The V end was cut by 1 base, the J end by 2 bases, with 13 bases between. The germline V gene has CDR1 SGHVS and CDR2 FNYEAQ.

The J gene is TRBJ2-3, the V gene TRBV4-1; 8 bases are shared with TRBD2. The CDR3 has 14 amino acids. Per the germline V gene, CDR1 is MGHRA and CDR2 is YSYEKL. Trimming took 4 bases from V and 3 from J; bases not matched to a gene: 3. The CDR3 region is CASSRSGETDTQYF. In DNA form, the CDR3 reads TGCGCCAGCAGCCGTAGCGGGGAAACAGATACGCAGTATTTT.

The chain combines TRBV20-1 with TRBJ2-7; tentative D call: TRBD2 (5 bases). There are 11 residues in the CDR3. The germline gives CDR1 DFQATT, CDR2 SNEGSKA (reference sequence). Trimming removed 3 bases from V and 7 bases from J, with 10 bases in between. For the CDR3, the DNA is TGCAGTGCTAGTGAGGGTGGGGAGCAGTACTTC. Translating gives CSASEGGEQYF.

The V gene is TRBV29-1, the J gene TRBJ1-2, with 7 bases matching TRBD1. Germline assignment: CDR1 SQVTM and CDR2 ANQGSEA. CDR3 length equals 12 residues. V lost 7 bases to trimming and J lost 6 bases; unmatched junction nucleotides: 8. The CDR3 loop reads CSASDRVDGYTF. CDR3 bases: TGCAGCGCCTCCGACAGGGTGGATGGCTACACCTTC.

The V gene is TRBV5-1, the J gene TRBJ2-5; TRBD2 aligns across 7 bases. In germline, CDR1 is SGHRS, CDR2 YFSETQ. Trimming removed 6 bases from V and 5 bases from J; junction bases left unmatched: 7. This CDR3 has 13 residues. The CDR3 spells CASNSQGGETQYF. The CDR3 DNA is TGCGCCAGCAACAGCCAGGGAGGGGAGACCCAGTACTTC.

This chain connects TRBV6-5 to TRBJ1-2; D unclear. The length of the CDR3 is 13 residues. Per the germline V gene, CDR1 is MNHEY and CDR2 is SVGAGI. V was trimmed by 0 bases and J by 8 bases, leaving 10 bases between them. The CDR3 sequence is CASSYSRRAGYTF. Written as DNA, the CDR3 is TGTGCCAGCAGTTACTCGAGGCGGGCGGGCTACACCTTC.

This rearrangement joins TRBV5-1 to TRBJ2-7, with D possibly matching TRBD1 (5 bases). CDR1 and CDR2 from the germline V gene are SGHRS and YFSETQ. This CDR3 is built from 13 residues. V lost 3 bases and J 1 base, leaving 8 bases between the germline ends. The CDR3 sequence is CASSSRVSYEQYF. The CDR3, as DNA: TGCGCCAGCAGCTCCAGGGTTTCCTACGAGCAGTACTTC.